These T cell receptor beta chains were read from a single sample in a study of identical twins. TCRdb re-called the 5' RACE reads with MiXCR, one entry per CDR3 protein. The data contain some 1,700,000 distinct CDR3 sequences, around 33% of them singletons. Sequencing input: cord blood. The receptor set was obtained from a newborn girl in good health. The conserved cysteine and the conserved F or W are not part of the CDR3 here.

TRBV4-1 | ASSQARLGAETQY
TRBV6-1 | ASIESGRGNYGYT
TRBV20-1 | SAKPRTRLLDNEQY
TRBV20-1 | SASRQGRDGYT
TRBV15 | ATSRAPSSGPYEQY
TRBV25-1 | ASSEYPRQSGGEQF
TRBV28 | ASSPTIPEQF
TRBV12-3/TRBV12-4 | ASRLGAQETQY
TRBV5-6 | ASSFFRPSGRINEQF
TRBV18 | ASSPIFPAETKETQY
TRBV12-5 | ASGLWARGGLATLSSYNEQF
TRBV5-1 | ASSLIDPYEQY
TRBV2 | ASSEWGQAYGYT
TRBV2 | ASSPDRGWEKLF
TRBV12-3/TRBV12-4 | ASSQIRDGLPYEQY
TRBV12-5 | ASGLVPQTGSNQPQH
TRBV4-2 | ASSQVLGRNIQY
TRBV4-2 | ASSRPTPRRLAKNIQY
TRBV20-1 | SASRDRVSEQY
TRBV18 | ASSLLTLADEQF
TRBV29-1 | SGTENYGYT
TRBV27 | ASNILGGLYNEQF
TRBV6-4 | ASRNSLGNSSYNEQF
TRBV7-2 | ASSSRRTGSEQF
TRBV7-2 | ASSFPFRMDNYGYT
TRBV2 | ASSEEIGLNTEAF
TRBV5-1 | ASSFEGSTEAF
TRBV7-2 | ASSPHRSRNGYT
TRBV6-6 | ASSPVERQF
TRBV29-1 | SVWDRGEKLF
TRBV6-1 | ASRATTGRGNTEAF
TRBV4-2 | ASSQGSDSNQPQH
TRBV20-1 | SARETGLINQPQH
TRBV2 | ASSVRGGASPYEQY
TRBV5-1 | ASSPGARGRNTQY
TRBV20-1 | SARVPSGRNQPQH
TRBV7-2 | ASSLALRVEAF
TRBV6-2/TRBV6-3 | ASSYLPTNERF
TRBV20-1 | SARANSNQPQH
TRBV20-1 | SASKGVAGYNEQY
TRBV5-5 | ASGTGPTGEQY
TRBV15 | ATSRDEIGGAYEQY
TRBV30 | AWSDFKQGGSPLH
TRBV20-1 | SAEGSSQPQH
TRBV20-1 | SANRPGQKEAF
TRBV4-1 | ASSQVRLAGGPKGSYNEQF
TRBV27 | ASSFSRGDGYT